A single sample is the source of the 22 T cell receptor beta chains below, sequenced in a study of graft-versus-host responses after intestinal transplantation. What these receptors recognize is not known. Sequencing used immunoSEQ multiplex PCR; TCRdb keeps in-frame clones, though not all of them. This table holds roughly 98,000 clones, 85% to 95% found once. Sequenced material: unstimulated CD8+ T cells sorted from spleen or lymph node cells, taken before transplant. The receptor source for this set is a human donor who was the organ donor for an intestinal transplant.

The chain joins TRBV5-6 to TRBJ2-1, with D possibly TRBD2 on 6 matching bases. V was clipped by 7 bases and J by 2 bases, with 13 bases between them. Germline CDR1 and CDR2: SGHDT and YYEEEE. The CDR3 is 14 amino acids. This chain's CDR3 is CASDLGGAYNEQFF. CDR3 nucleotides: TGTGCCAGCGATTTAGGCGGGGCCTACAATGAGCAGTTCTTC.

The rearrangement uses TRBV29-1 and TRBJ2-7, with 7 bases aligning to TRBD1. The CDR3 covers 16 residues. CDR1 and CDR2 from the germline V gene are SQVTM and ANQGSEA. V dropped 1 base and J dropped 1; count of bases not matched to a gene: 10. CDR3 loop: CSVEVGDREWSYEQYF. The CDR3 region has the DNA TGCAGCGTTGAAGTTGGTGACAGGGAATGGTCCTACGAGCAGTACTTC.

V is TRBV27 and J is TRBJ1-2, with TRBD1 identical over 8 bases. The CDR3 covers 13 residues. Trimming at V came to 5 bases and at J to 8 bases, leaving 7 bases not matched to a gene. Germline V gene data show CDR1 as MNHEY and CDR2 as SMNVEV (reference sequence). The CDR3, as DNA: TGTGCCAGCAGTCCATACAGGGGGTTCGGCTACACCTTC. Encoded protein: CASSPYRGFGYTF.

The CDR3, as DNA: TGCGCCAGCAAGGAGAGAACGGGAACTGAAGCTTTCTTT. Amino acid sequence: CASKERTGTEAFF. The gene calls are TRBV5-1 and TRBJ1-1; no definite D call. V lost 6 bases to trimming and J lost 5 bases, with 14 bases between them. The CDR3 has 13 amino acids. Looked up from germline, CDR1 is SGHRS and CDR2 is YFSETQ.

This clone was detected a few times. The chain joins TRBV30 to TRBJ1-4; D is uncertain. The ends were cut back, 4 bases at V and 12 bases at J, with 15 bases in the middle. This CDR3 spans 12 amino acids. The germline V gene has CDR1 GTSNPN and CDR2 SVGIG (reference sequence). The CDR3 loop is CAWNVGGMELFF. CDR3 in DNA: TGTGCCTGGAACGTCGGAGGGATGGAACTGTTTTTT.

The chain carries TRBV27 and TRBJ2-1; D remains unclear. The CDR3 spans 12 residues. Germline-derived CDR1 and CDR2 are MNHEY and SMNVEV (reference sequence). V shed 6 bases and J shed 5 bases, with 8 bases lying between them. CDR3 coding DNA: TGTGCCAGCAGGCCCCCGGACAATGAGCAGTTCTTC. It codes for CASRPPDNEQFF.

The CDR3 loop is CASSFRRLASRTDTQYF. In DNA form, the CDR3 reads TGTGCCAGCAGCTTCCGCCGACTAGCGAGTCGCACAGATACGCAGTATTTT. The chain carries TRBV13 and TRBJ2-3, with 8 nucleotides matching TRBD2. CDR1 and CDR2 (germline): PRHDT, FYEKMQ (reference sequence). V dropped 3 bases and J dropped 1; count of bases not matched to a gene: 9. This CDR3 region has 17 residues.

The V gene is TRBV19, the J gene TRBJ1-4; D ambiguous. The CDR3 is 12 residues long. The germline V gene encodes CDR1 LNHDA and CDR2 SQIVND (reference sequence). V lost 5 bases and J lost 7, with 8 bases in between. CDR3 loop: CASSLHSEKLFF. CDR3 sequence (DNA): TGTGCCAGTAGTCTCCACAGTGAAAAACTGTTTTTT.

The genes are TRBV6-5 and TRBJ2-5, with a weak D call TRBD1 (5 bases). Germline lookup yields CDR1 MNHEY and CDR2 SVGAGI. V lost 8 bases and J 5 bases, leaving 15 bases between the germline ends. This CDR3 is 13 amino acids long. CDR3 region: CASGAGPRETQYF. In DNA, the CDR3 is TGTGCCAGCGGGGCCGGGCCCAGGGAGACCCAGTACTTC.

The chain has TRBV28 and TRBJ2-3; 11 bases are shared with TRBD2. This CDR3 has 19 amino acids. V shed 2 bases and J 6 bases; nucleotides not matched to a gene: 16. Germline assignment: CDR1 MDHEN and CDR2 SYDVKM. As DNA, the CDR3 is TGTGCCAGCAGTTTAGGTTTAGCGGGAGGGCCGGATCGGGGGGATACGCAGTATTTT. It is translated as CASSLGLAGGPDRGDTQYF.

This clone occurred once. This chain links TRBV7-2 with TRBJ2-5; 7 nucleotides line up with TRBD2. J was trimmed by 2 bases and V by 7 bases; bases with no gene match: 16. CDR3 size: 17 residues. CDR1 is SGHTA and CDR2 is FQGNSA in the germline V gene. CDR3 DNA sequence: TGTGCCAGCACCCCATACCCAGCGGGGACCCTTCAAGAGACCCAGTACTTC. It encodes CASTPYPAGTLQETQYF.

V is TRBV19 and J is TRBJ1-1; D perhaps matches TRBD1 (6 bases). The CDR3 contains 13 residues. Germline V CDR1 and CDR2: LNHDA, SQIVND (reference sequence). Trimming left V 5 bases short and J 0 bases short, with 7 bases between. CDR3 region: CASSGQMNTEAFF. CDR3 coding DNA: TGTGCCAGTAGTGGACAGATGAACACTGAAGCTTTCTTT. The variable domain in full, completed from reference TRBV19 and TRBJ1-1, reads DGGITQSPKYLFRKEGQNVTLSCEQNLNHDAMYWYRQDPGQGLRLIYYSQIVNDFQKGDIAEGYSVSREKKESFPLTVTSAQKNPTAFYLCASSGQMNTEAFFGQGTRLTVV.

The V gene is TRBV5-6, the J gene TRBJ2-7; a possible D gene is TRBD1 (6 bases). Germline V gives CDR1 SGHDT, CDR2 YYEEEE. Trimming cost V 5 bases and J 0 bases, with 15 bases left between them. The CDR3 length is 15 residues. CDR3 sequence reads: CASSPDTGSSYEQYF. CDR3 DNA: TGTGCCAGCAGTCCCGATACAGGGAGCTCCTACGAGCAGTACTTC.

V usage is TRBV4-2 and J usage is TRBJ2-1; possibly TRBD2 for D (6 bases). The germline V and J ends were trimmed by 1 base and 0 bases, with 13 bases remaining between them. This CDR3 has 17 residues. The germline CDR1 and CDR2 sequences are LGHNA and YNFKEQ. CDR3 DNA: TGTGCCAGCAGCCAAGTTCGGCGGGGAAGCTCCTACAATGAGCAGTTCTTC. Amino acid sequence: CASSQVRRGSSYNEQFF.

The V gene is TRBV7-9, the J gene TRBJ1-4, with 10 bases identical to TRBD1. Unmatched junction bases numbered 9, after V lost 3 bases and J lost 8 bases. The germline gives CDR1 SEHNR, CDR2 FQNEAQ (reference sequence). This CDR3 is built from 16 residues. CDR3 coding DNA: TGTGCCAGCAGCTTTCATCGGGGACAGGGGAACGAAAAACTGTTTTTT. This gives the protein CASSFHRGQGNEKLFF. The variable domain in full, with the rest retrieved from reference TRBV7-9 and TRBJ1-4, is DTGVSQNPRHKITKRGQNVTFRCDPISEHNRLYWYRQTLGQGPEFLTYFQNEAQLEKSRLLSDRFSAERPKGSFSTLEIQRTEQGDSAMYLCASSFHRGQGNEKLFFGSGTQLSVL.

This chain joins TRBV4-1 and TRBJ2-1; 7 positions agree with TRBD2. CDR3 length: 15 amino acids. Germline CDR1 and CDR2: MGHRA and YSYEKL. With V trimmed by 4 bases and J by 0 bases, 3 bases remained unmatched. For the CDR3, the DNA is TGCGCCAGCAGCCGCGGGGGTCCCTCCTACAATGAGCAGTTCTTC. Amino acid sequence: CASSRGGPSYNEQFF.

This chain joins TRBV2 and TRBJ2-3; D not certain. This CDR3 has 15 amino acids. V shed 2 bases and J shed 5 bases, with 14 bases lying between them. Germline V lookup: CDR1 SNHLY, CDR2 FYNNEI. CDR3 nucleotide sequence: TGTGCCAGCAGTGAATCGACAAGCCTGGGAGATACGCAGTATTTT. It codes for CASSESTSLGDTQYF.

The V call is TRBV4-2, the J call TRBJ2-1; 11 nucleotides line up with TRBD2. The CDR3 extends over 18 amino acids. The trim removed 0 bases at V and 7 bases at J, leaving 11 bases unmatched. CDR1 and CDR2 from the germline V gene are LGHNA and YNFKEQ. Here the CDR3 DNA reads TGTGCCAGCAGCCAAGATCCTACTAGCGGGGGTTTAAGGAATGAGCAGTTCTTC. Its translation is CASSQDPTSGGLRNEQFF.

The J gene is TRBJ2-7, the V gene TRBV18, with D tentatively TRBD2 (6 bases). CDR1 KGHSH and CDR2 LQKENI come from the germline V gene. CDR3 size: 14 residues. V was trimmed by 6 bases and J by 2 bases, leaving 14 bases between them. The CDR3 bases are TGTGCCAGCTCCGGGACTGACGGACCCTACGAGCAGTACTTC. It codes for CASSGTDGPYEQYF.

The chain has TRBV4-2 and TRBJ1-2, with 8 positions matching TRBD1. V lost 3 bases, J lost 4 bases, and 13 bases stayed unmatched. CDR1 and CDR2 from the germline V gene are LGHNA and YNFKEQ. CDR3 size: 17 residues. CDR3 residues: CASSQPQRGQGSYGYTF. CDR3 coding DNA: TGTGCCAGCAGCCAGCCCCAAAGAGGACAGGGCAGCTATGGCTACACCTTC.

This CDR3 reads CASKQPNYGYTF. CDR3 nucleotides: TGTGCCAGCAAACAACCAAACTATGGCTACACCTTC. The V and J genes are TRBV27 and TRBJ1-2; D is ambiguous. Germline CDR1 is MNHEY and CDR2 is SMNVEV (reference sequence). V lost 7 bases, J lost 2 bases, and 8 bases lay in between. CDR3 length: 12 amino acids.

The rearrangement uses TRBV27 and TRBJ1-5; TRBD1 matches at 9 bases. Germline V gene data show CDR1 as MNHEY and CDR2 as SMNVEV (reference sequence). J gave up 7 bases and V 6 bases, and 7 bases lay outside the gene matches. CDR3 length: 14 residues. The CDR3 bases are TGTGCCAGCAGAGGGGGACAGGGCAGGCAGCCCCAGCATTTT. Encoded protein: CASRGGQGRQPQHF.